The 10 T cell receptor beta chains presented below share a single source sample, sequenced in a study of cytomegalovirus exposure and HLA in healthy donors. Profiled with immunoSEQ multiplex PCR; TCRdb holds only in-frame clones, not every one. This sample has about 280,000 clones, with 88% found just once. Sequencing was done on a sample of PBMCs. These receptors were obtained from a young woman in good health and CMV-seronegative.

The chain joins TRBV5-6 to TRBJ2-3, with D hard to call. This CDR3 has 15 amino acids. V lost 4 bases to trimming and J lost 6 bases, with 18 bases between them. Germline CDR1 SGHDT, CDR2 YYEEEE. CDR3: CASSLDPGTGDTQYF. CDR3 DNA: TGTGCCAGCAGCCTGGATCCGGGTACCGGTGATACGCAGTATTTT.

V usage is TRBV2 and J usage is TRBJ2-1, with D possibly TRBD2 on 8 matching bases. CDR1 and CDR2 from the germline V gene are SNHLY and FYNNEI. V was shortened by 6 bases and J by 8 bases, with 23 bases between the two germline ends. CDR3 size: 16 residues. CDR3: CASRATSVPGGHEQFF. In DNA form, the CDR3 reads TGTGCCAGCAGAGCGACTAGCGTCCCAGGGGGTCATGAGCAGTTCTTC.

CDR3: CASRPWTSRDTQYF. CDR3 DNA: TGTGCCAGCAGACCTTGGACTAGTAGGGATACGCAGTATTTT. This chain joins TRBV6-5 and TRBJ2-3; 7 nucleotides agree with TRBD2. Trimming at V came to 6 bases and at J to 6 bases, leaving 9 bases not matched to a gene. The CDR3 loop spans 14 amino acids. Germline CDR1 and CDR2: MNHEY and SVGAGI.

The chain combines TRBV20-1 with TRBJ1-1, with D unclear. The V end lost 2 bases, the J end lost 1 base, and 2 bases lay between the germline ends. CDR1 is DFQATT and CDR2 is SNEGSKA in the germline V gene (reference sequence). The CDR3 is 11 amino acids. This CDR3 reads CSARRNTEAFF. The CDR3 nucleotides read TGCAGTGCTAGACGGAACACTGAAGCTTTCTTT.

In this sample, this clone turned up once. In DNA, the CDR3 is TGTGCCAGCAGTGAAACTAGCGGGTGGGGTACGCAGTATTTT. Translation gives CASSETSGWGTQYF. The chain recombines TRBV2 with TRBJ2-3; TRBD2 agrees at 9 bases. The CDR3 has 14 residues. From germline, CDR1 is SNHLY and CDR2 FYNNEI. V lost 2 bases to trimming and J lost 8 bases; unmatched junction nucleotides: 5. The variable domain in full, completed from reference TRBV2 and TRBJ2-3, reads EPEVTQTPSHQVTQMGQEVILRCVPISNHLYFYWYRQILGQKVEFLVSFYNNEISEKSEIFDDQFSVERPDGSNFTLKIRSTKLEDSAMYFCASSETSGWGTQYFGPGTRLTVL.

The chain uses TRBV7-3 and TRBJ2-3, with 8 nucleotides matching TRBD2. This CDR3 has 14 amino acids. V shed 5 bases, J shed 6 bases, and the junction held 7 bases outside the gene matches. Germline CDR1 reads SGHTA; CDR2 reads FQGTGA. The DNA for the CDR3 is TGTGCCAGCAGCCCGGGACTAGTGACGGATACGCAGTATTTT. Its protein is CASSPGLVTDTQYF.

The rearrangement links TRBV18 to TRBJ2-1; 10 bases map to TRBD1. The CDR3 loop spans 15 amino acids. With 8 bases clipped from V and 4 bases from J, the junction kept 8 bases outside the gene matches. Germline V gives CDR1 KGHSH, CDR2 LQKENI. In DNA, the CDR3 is TGTGCCAGCACACGGCCGGGACAGGGGTACAATGAGCAGTTCTTC. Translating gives CASTRPGQGYNEQFF. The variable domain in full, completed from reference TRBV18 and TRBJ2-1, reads NAGVMQNPRHLVRRRGQEARLRCSPMKGHSHVYWYRQLPEEGLKFMVYLQKENIIDESGMPKERFSAEFPKEGPSILRIQQVVRGDSAAYFCASTRPGQGYNEQFFGPGTRLTVL.

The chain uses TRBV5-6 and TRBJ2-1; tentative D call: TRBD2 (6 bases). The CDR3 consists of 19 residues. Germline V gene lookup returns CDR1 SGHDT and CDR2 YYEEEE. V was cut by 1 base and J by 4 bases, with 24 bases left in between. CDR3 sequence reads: CASSLRRPDGSGHYNEQFF. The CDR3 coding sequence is TGTGCCAGCAGCTTGAGGCGGCCAGACGGGAGTGGCCATTACAATGAGCAGTTCTTC.

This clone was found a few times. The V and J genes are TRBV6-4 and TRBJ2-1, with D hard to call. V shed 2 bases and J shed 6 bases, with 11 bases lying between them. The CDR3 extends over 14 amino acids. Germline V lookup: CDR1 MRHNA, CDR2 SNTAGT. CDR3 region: CASSDAAQSNEQFF. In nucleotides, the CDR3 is TGTGCCAGCAGTGACGCGGCGCAAAGCAATGAGCAGTTCTTC.

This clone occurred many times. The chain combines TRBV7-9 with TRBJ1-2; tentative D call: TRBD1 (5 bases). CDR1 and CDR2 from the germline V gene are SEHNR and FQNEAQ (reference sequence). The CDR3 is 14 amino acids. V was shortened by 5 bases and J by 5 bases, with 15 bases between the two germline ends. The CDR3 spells CASSRQSGYYGYTF. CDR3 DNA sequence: TGTGCCAGCAGCCGACAGTCCGGCTATTATGGCTACACCTTC.